The 23 T cell receptor beta chains presented below share a single source sample, sequenced in a study of blood T cell repertoires in COVID-19. TCRdb keeps only in-frame clones here, not all; method: immunoSEQ multiplex PCR. The repertoire consists of 85,000 to 95,000 clones, with nearly 90% occurring once and the leading ten covering roughly 5.4%. What was sequenced was peripheral blood. These receptors came from a woman of 80 years or more with active COVID-19.

This clone came up once. The genes are TRBV3-1 (or the pseudogene TRBV3-2) and TRBJ2-2, with D perhaps matching TRBD2 (7 bases). Germline V lookup: CDR1 LGHDT, CDR2 YNNKEL (reference sequence). V was clipped by 6 bases and J by 1 base, with 15 bases between them. The length of the CDR3 is 16 residues. The CDR3 nucleotides are TGTGCCAGCAGTGACCACGGGGGGCAGAACACCGGGGAGCTGTTTTTT. It translates to CASSDHGGQNTGELFF.

The gene calls are TRBV18 and TRBJ2-2, with 10 positions matching TRBD2. CDR1 KGHSH and CDR2 LQKENI come from the germline V gene. The CDR3 spans 16 residues. V dropped 3 bases and J dropped 3; count of bases not matched to a gene: 4. The CDR3 protein is CASSPDTSGDTGELFF. CDR3 coding DNA: TGTGCCAGCTCACCGGACACTAGCGGGGACACCGGGGAGCTGTTTTTT.

The gene calls are TRBV13 and TRBJ2-1; tentatively, D is TRBD2 (5 bases). Germline-derived CDR1 and CDR2 are PRHDT and FYEKMQ (reference sequence). Between the trimmed V and J ends, which lost 4 bases and 9 bases, there was a span of 13 bases. The CDR3 totals 13 residues. In nucleotides, the CDR3 is TGTGCCAGCAGCTCCCATGCTAGCACTGAGCAGTTCTTC. Translating it yields CASSSHASTEQFF.

The J gene is TRBJ2-5, the V gene TRBV11-2, with D possibly being TRBD2 (6 bases). V gave up 3 bases and J gave up 2 bases, with 10 bases separating them. Germline V gives CDR1 SGHAT, CDR2 FQNNGV. This CDR3 has 14 residues. CDR3 in amino acids: CASSFLAGQETQYF. The CDR3 nucleotides read TGTGCCAGCAGCTTCCTCGCGGGGCAAGAGACCCAGTACTTC.

This clone was detected only a few times. The V and J genes are TRBV13 and TRBJ2-6; weak D call: TRBD1 (6 bases). This CDR3 is 16 amino acids long. Trimming removed 4 bases at V and 0 bases at J, with 10 bases between. The germline gives CDR1 PRHDT, CDR2 FYEKMQ (reference sequence). The CDR3 region is CASSYRGFSGANVLTF. In DNA form, the CDR3 reads TGTGCCAGCAGCTATAGGGGGTTCTCTGGGGCCAACGTCCTGACTTTC.

This clone was seen just once. The chain uses TRBV24-1 and TRBJ2-3, with D perhaps matching TRBD2 (5 bases). V was cut by 7 bases and J by 2 bases, with 18 bases left in between. The length of the CDR3 is 16 residues. The germline gives CDR1 KGHDR, CDR2 SFDVKD. As DNA, the CDR3 is TGTGCCACCAGCGGCAAACCGGGATCCAACACAGATACGCAGTATTTT. This encodes CATSGKPGSNTDTQYF.

V gene TRBV12-5 combines with J gene TRBJ2-3; D may be TRBD2 (6 bases). V dropped 4 bases and J dropped 4 bases, with 6 bases sitting between them. This CDR3 is built from 12 residues. Germline V gene sequence: CDR1 LGHNT, CDR2 FRNRAP. CDR3 DNA: TGTGCTAGTGGTTCGGGGGCAGATACGCAGTATTTT. It specifies CASGSGADTQYF.

The CDR3 nucleotides read TGTGCCAGCAGCTTTGGACGGGGGGGCGGAGATACGCAGTATTTT. It is translated as CASSFGRGGGDTQYF. The V call is TRBV7-3, the J call TRBJ2-3; 8 bases line up with TRBD2. J lost 5 bases, V lost 3 bases, and 7 bases had no gene match. CDR1 is SGHTA, CDR2 FQGTGA, per germline. The CDR3 covers 15 residues.

This clone was observed a handful of times. This chain connects TRBV5-6 to TRBJ2-3; D call uncertain. Looked up from germline, CDR1 is SGHDT and CDR2 is YYEEEE. The CDR3 totals 16 residues. V was trimmed by 0 bases and J by 2 bases, leaving 13 bases between them. This CDR3 reads CASSLGPPRPTDTQYF. CDR3 in DNA: TGTGCCAGCAGCTTGGGTCCCCCGAGGCCCACAGATACGCAGTATTTT.

The chain is built from TRBV18 and TRBJ2-1; TRBD2 matches 9 bases. CDR1 and CDR2 (germline): KGHSH, LQKENI. The CDR3 has 16 residues. V gave up 1 base and J gave up 3 bases; unmatched junction bases: 4. The CDR3 loop is CASSPRREGLYNEQFF. DNA for the CDR3: TGTGCCAGCTCACCACGGCGGGAGGGCCTCTACAATGAGCAGTTCTTC. The variable domain in full, with the rest retrieved from reference TRBV18 and TRBJ2-1, is NAGVMQNPRHLVRRRGQEARLRCSPMKGHSHVYWYRQLPEEGLKFMVYLQKENIIDESGMPKERFSAEFPKEGPSILRIQQVVRGDSAAYFCASSPRREGLYNEQFFGPGTRLTVL.

The chain combines TRBV27 with TRBJ1-1; D remains ambiguous. Germline CDR1 reads MNHEY; CDR2 reads SMNVEV (reference sequence). CDR3 size: 16 residues. Between the trimmed V and J ends, which lost 6 bases and 7 bases, there was a span of 24 bases. CDR3 residues: CASRQGPMRYAGEAFF. In nucleotides, the CDR3 is TGTGCCAGCAGGCAAGGCCCCATGAGGTACGCCGGTGAAGCTTTCTTT.

The chain carries TRBV19 and TRBJ2-1; 12 bases map to TRBD2. Trimming removed 5 bases from V and 6 bases from J; junction bases left unmatched: 2. Germline assignment: CDR1 LNHDA and CDR2 SQIVND (reference sequence). This CDR3 is built from 14 residues. The CDR3 spells CASSSGLAGNEQFF. CDR3 coding DNA: TGTGCCAGTAGTTCGGGACTAGCGGGCAATGAGCAGTTCTTC.

The rearrangement links TRBV6-5 to TRBJ1-1, with D possibly TRBD1 on 6 matching bases. Germline CDR1 MNHEY, CDR2 SVGAGI. Deletions cut 0 bases from V and 1 base from J, with 12 bases between. The CDR3 is 16 residues long. The CDR3 sequence: CASSYSGGRGNTEAFF. CDR3 coding DNA: TGTGCCAGCAGTTACTCTGGAGGCAGGGGGAACACTGAAGCTTTCTTT.

V and J are TRBV5-1 and TRBJ2-7; 12 bases agree with TRBD1. With 4 bases clipped from V and 4 bases from J, the junction kept 9 bases outside the gene matches. Germline V CDR1 and CDR2: SGHRS, YFSETQ. The CDR3 contains 16 residues. The CDR3 here is CASSATPGQGAYEQYF. The CDR3 region has the DNA TGCGCCAGCAGCGCGACTCCGGGACAGGGGGCATACGAGCAGTACTTC.

This clone appeared once. This rearrangement joins TRBV6-2 or TRBV6-3 to TRBJ2-5; D is undetermined. CDR1 is MNHEY, CDR2 SVGEGT, per germline. This CDR3 comprises 12 residues. V lost 5 bases and J 4 bases, leaving 8 bases between the germline ends. DNA of the CDR3: TGTGCCAGCAGTCGACTCAGAGAGACCCAGTACTTC. Protein: CASSRLRETQYF.

This chain links TRBV28 with TRBJ2-1; 9 positions agree with TRBD2. The CDR3 spans 15 residues. Germline V gives CDR1 MDHEN, CDR2 SYDVKM. Losses at the gene ends were 6 bases for V and 10 bases for J; bases not matched to a gene: 13. The CDR3 nucleotides read TGTGCCAGCAGCTGGACTAGCGCAGGGAGTCGGGAGCAGTTCTTC. Protein product: CASSWTSAGSREQFF.

The V call is TRBV18, the J call TRBJ2-5; 9 bases agree with TRBD1. V was clipped by 5 bases and J by 4 bases; unmatched bases: 8. This CDR3 is 15 amino acids long. Germline CDR1 KGHSH, CDR2 LQKENI. DNA of the CDR3: TGTGCCAGCTCAACCGGGACAGGGAGATTAGAGACCCAGTACTTC. It encodes CASSTGTGRLETQYF.

This clone was counted a few times. The CDR3: CASSLGGISTGNTIYF. The CDR3 bases are TGTGCCAGCAGCTTAGGAGGGATAAGCACTGGAAACACCATATATTTT. The rearrangement joins TRBV7-8 to TRBJ1-3; D unclear. This CDR3 is built from 16 residues. Germline values: CDR1 SGHVS, CDR2 FQNEAQ. Trimming pared 1 base from V and 2 bases from J, leaving 12 bases between.

This clone was seen just once. The rearrangement links TRBV7-2 to TRBJ2-7; no clear D gene. Trimming pared 1 base from V and 1 base from J, leaving 11 bases between. The CDR3 consists of 15 residues. Germline CDR1 SGHTA, CDR2 FQGNSA. The CDR3 nucleotides read TGTGCCAGCAGCTTAGACAGACAAGTTTCCTACGAGCAGTACTTC. Its protein product is CASSLDRQVSYEQYF.

The rearrangement joins TRBV7-9 to TRBJ2-2, with D possibly matching TRBD2 (6 bases). V was shortened by 7 bases and J by 1 base, with 16 bases between the two germline ends. Germline V gives CDR1 SEHNR, CDR2 FQNEAQ (reference sequence). The CDR3 has 16 amino acids. The CDR3 region is CASTPRGLQNTGELFF. CDR3 nucleotide sequence: TGTGCCAGCACCCCTCGCGGACTACAGAACACCGGGGAGCTGTTTTTT.

The V call is TRBV14, the J call TRBJ2-2, with D perhaps TRBD1 (6 bases). The V gene's germline CDR1 is SGHDN and CDR2 FVKESK. V was clipped by 4 bases and J by 8 bases, with 20 bases between them. The CDR3 loop spans 16 amino acids. The CDR3 region has the DNA TGTGCCAGCAGCCGGCTCGGGACAAGGGGGAGTGGGGAGCTGTTTTTT. Amino acids: CASSRLGTRGSGELFF. Full variable domain (missing parts from reference TRBV14 and TRBJ2-2): EAGVTQFPSHSVIEKGQTVTLRCDPISGHDNLYWYRRVMGKEIKFLLHFVKESKQDESGMPNNRFLAERTGGTYSTLKVQPAELEDSGVYFCASSRLGTRGSGELFFGEGSRLTVL.

The chain links TRBV19 to TRBJ2-7; TRBD2 aligns across 11 bases. V shed 11 bases, J shed 2 bases, and the junction held 11 bases outside the gene matches. Per the germline V gene, CDR1 is LNHDA and CDR2 is SQIVND (reference sequence). The CDR3 runs to 15 residues. The CDR3 nucleotides read TGTGCCGGCAAACTAGGGACTAGCGGCACCTACGAGCAGTACTTC. Translating it yields CAGKLGTSGTYEQYF.

This clone has just a few counts. This rearrangement joins TRBV6-6 to TRBJ2-7, with D possibly TRBD1 on 6 matching bases. V gave up 2 bases and J gave up 7 bases, with 9 bases separating them. The germline CDR1 and CDR2 sequences are MNHNY and SVGAGI (reference sequence). This CDR3 spans 12 amino acids. This chain's CDR3 is CASSYRTVEQYF. The CDR3 region has the DNA TGTGCCAGCAGTTACCGGACAGTAGAGCAGTACTTC.